The following is a TCR beta chain sequence with its context. The data were obtained in a study of blood T cell repertoires in COVID-19. Study-wide background: Sources were T cells, B-cell-depleted T cells, or PBMCs; the material itself was cDNA or gDNA.

Under the authors' procedure: Counts of nucleated cells, estimated from reference gene primer amplification, were obtained. Sequenced by immunoSEQ multiplex PCR; TCRdb stores in-frame clones only, minus some. That table supplies the V and J calls and clone size; D and trimming were determined from the DNA. The sample holds 120,000 to 150,000 clones, 85% seen once. Looked up from germline, CDR1 is MNHEY and CDR2 is SVGAGI. The CDR3 runs 13 residues. The V end lost 8 bases, the J end lost 2 bases, and 12 bases lay between the germline ends. Sequencing was performed on peripheral blood. V gene TRBV6-5 combines with J gene TRBJ1-1, with D unclear. The receptor was derived from a man aged 50-60 years with acute or convalescent COVID-19. CDR3 amino acids: CASGWQLNTEAFF. Here the CDR3 DNA reads TGTGCCAGCGGGTGGCAACTAAACACTGAAGCTTTCTTT.